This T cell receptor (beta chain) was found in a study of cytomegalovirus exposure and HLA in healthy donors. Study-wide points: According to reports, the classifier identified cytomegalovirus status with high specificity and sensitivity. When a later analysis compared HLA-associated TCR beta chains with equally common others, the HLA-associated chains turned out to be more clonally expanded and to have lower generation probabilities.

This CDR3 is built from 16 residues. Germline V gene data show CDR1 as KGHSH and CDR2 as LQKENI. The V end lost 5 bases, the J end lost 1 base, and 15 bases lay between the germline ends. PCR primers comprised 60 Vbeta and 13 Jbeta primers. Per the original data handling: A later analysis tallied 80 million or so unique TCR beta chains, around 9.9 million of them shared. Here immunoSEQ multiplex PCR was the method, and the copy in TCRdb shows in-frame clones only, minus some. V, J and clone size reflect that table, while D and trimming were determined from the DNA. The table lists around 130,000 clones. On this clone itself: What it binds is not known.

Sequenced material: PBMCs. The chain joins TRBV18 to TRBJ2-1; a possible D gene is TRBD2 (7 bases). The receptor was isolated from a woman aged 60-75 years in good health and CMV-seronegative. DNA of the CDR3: TGTGCCAGCTCATACGGGGGGCAAGGTTCCTACAATGAGCAGTTCTTC. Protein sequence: CASSYGGQGSYNEQFF.